This T cell receptor beta chain was sequenced during a study of blood T cell repertoires in COVID-19. On the study more broadly: The United States, Italy and Spain were the sources of the acute and convalescent COVID-19 samples.

The study recruited people aged about 18 to 90 years across around 23 US areas. Participant reports of clinical history set cohort assignment. Trimming took 2 bases from V and 2 from J, leaving 7 bases between them. CDR1 is SGHNT and CDR2 is YYREEE in the germline V gene (reference sequence). The CDR3 extends over 14 amino acids. This clone was recorded at least ten times. In the original processing: Amplifying reference gene primers gave estimates of nucleated cell counts. Some clones are missing from TCRdb's copy, which holds only in-frame ones; the method was immunoSEQ multiplex PCR. That table furnishes V, J and clone size, whereas the DNA furnished D and trimming. The sample lists 130,000 or so clones; about 86% were seen once.

This chain connects TRBV5-4 to TRBJ2-2; D call uncertain. This receptor was identified in a man aged 35 to 55 with acute COVID-19. Sequenced: PBMCs or T cells enriched from blood (not recorded which). The CDR3 DNA reads TGTGCCAGCAGCTTTACTTTTAACACCGGGGAGCTGTTTTTT. Protein product: CASSFTFNTGELFF.